A single sample gave rise to the 17 T cell receptor beta chains below, sequenced in a study of blood T cells in healthy people across ages. Primed by a sample-barcoded 5' primer and a J-beta primer mix, a second PCR proceeded for about 7 to 12 cycles. TCRdb re-derived calls from the 5' RACE reads in MiXCR, one entry per CDR3 protein. Of some 1.4 million distinct CDR3 sequences listed, approximately 40% are singletons. The material sequenced was blood. The receptor set was obtained from a woman between 18 and 29 years old in good health.

Of note for this clonotype: Germline and junction disagree at one end, which may indicate a read error. The chain recombines TRBV9 with TRBJ2-5; 11 bases match TRBD2. The germline gives CDR1 SGDLS, CDR2 YYNGEE. This CDR3 region has 16 residues. Written as DNA, the CDR3 is TGTGCCGGCAGCTCGGGACTAGCGGCGAGCCAAGAGACCCAGTACTTC. It translates to CAGSSGLAASQETQYF.

The rearrangement joins TRBV20-1 to TRBJ2-6; 10 bases are shared with TRBD1. V lost 3 bases, J lost 0 bases, and 8 bases stayed unmatched. The CDR3 spans 18 residues. Germline CDR1 reads DFQATT; CDR2 reads SNEGSKA (reference sequence). CDR3 region: CSASIGQGVDSGANVLTF. The CDR3 DNA sequence: TGCAGTGCTAGTATAGGACAGGGGGTTGACTCTGGGGCCAACGTCCTGACTTTC.

The rearrangement links TRBV7-3 to TRBJ1-1; D is undetermined. This CDR3 has 14 amino acids. Germline V lookup: CDR1 SGHTA, CDR2 FQGTGA. Trimming removed 5 bases at V and 5 bases at J, with 15 bases between. CDR3 bases: TGTGCCAGCAGCCCCGAGGAAGGCTCTACTGAAGCTTTCTTT. It specifies CASSPEEGSTEAFF.

V is TRBV10-1 and J is TRBJ2-7, with 7 positions matching TRBD2. Germline CDR1 is WNHNN and CDR2 is SYGVQD (reference sequence). This CDR3 is built from 14 residues. The V gene end was trimmed by 6 bases and the J gene end by 5 bases; junction bases not matched to a gene: 10. The CDR3, as DNA: TGCGCCAGCAGGTCCGGACTAGTAGTCGACGAGCAGTACTTC. Amino acid sequence: CASRSGLVVDEQYF.

The rearrangement joins TRBV28 to TRBJ2-7; no definite D call. Trimming pared 3 bases from V and 3 bases from J, leaving 6 bases between. The CDR3 has 12 residues. Germline V gene lookup returns CDR1 MDHEN and CDR2 SYDVKM. As DNA, the CDR3 is TGTGCCAGCAGTTTGTATGTCTACGAGCAGTACTTC. Its protein is CASSLYVYEQYF.

This clonotype was detected only a few times. CDR3 nucleotide sequence: TGTGCCAGCAGTTACAGACCAGGGAACACTGAAGCTTTCTTT. This translates into CASSYRPGNTEAFF. J is TRBJ1-1 and V is TRBV6-5; D ambiguous. The CDR3 length is 14 residues. Trimming shortened V by 2 bases and J by 1 base, and 8 bases separated the two germline ends. The germline V gene encodes CDR1 MNHEY and CDR2 SVGAGI.

In this sample, this clonotype turned up many times. The rearrangement links TRBV7-9 to TRBJ2-7; possibly TRBD2 for D (6 bases). Trimming shortened V by 10 bases and J by 5 bases, and 15 bases separated the two germline ends. The CDR3 is 12 amino acids. The germline CDR1 and CDR2 sequences are SEHNR and FQNEAQ (reference sequence). The CDR3 coding sequence is TGTGCCATCACTCGTGGGGGGAACGAGCAGTACTTC. Translated: CAITRGGNEQYF.

The V call is TRBV5-1, the J call TRBJ2-7; D is ambiguous. This CDR3 is 14 amino acids long. The germline V gene has CDR1 SGHRS and CDR2 YFSETQ. V lost 0 bases to trimming and J lost 2 bases, with 9 bases between them. The CDR3 coding sequence is TGCGCCAGCAGCTTGGGAACAGAGACCTACGAGCAGTACTTC. Its translation is CASSLGTETYEQYF.

This chain uses TRBV2 with TRBJ2-7; D not certain. There are 16 residues in the CDR3. V dropped 2 bases and J dropped 2 bases, with 16 bases sitting between them. Germline-derived CDR1 and CDR2 are SNHLY and FYNNEI. CDR3 protein: CASSELGLKTPYEQYF. The CDR3 region has the DNA TGTGCCAGCAGTGAATTGGGCCTTAAGACTCCCTACGAGCAGTACTTC. The full variable domain, its missing parts supplied by reference TRBV2 and TRBJ2-7, is EPEVTQTPSHQVTQMGQEVILRCVPISNHLYFYWYRQILGQKVEFLVSFYNNEISEKSEIFDDQFSVERPDGSNFTLKIRSTKLEDSAMYFCASSELGLKTPYEQYFGPGTRLTVT.

The chain is built from TRBV5-6 and TRBJ2-1; 8 bases match TRBD1. V lost 3 bases to trimming and J lost 9 bases; unmatched junction nucleotides: 8. Germline CDR1 SGHDT, CDR2 YYEEEE. This CDR3 spans 14 amino acids. CDR3 loop: CASSCNGQGPEQFF. The CDR3 bases are TGTGCCAGCAGCTGCAACGGACAGGGTCCTGAGCAGTTCTTC.

The chain joins TRBV3-1 to TRBJ2-6; no clear D. V lost 4 bases to trimming and J lost 0 bases, with 10 bases between them. Germline assignment: CDR1 LGHDT and CDR2 YNNKEL (reference sequence). The CDR3 sequence is 16 residues long. The CDR3 coding sequence is TGTGCCAGCAGCCGAACACCGACCTCTGGGGCCAACGTCCTGACTTTC. This codes for CASSRTPTSGANVLTF.

V gene TRBV7-9 combines with J gene TRBJ1-5, with TRBD1 matching over 7 bases. The CDR3 consists of 15 residues. With V trimmed by 3 bases and J by 5 bases, 7 bases remained unmatched. CDR1 is SEHNR and CDR2 is FQNEAQ in the germline V gene (reference sequence). CDR3 nucleotide sequence: TGTGCCAGCAGCTTTGGACAGGAGTCGTATCAGCCCCAGCATTTT. This sequence encodes CASSFGQESYQPQHF. Drawing the rest from reference TRBV7-9 and TRBJ1-5, the complete variable domain is DTGVSQNPRHKITKRGQNVTFRCDPISEHNRLYWYRQTLGQGPEFLTYFQNEAQLEKSRLLSDRFSAERPKGSFSTLEIQRTEQGDSAMYLCASSFGQESYQPQHFGDGTRLSIL.

The V gene is TRBV12-3 or TRBV12-4, the J gene TRBJ2-5; 13 bases fit TRBD2. Trimming at V came to 6 bases and at J to 13 bases, leaving 8 bases not matched to a gene. The CDR3 runs to 13 residues. As DNA, the CDR3 is TGTGCCAGCAGCCGGACTAGCGGGAGTATACCGTACTTC. Protein sequence: CASSRTSGSIPYF.

The table lists this clonotype with a few counts. The rearrangement joins TRBV5-1 to TRBJ2-7; TRBD1 matches 8 bases. The trim removed 4 bases at V and 5 bases at J, leaving 8 bases unmatched. Germline V lookup: CDR1 SGHRS, CDR2 YFSETQ. CDR3 size: 14 residues. CDR3 sequence (DNA): TGCGCCAGCAGCAGTGGGACAGGTTACCACGAGCAGTACTTC. This translates into CASSSGTGYHEQYF. Based on the CDR3 plus reference TRBV5-1 and TRBJ2-7, the full variable domain is KAGVTQTPRYLIKTRGQQVTLSCSPISGHRSVSWYQQTPGQGLQFLFEYFSETQRNKGNFPGRFSGRQFSNSRSEMNVSTLELGDSALYLCASSSGTGYHEQYFGPGTRLTVT.

This chain uses TRBV7-8 with TRBJ2-3, with 8 bases lining up with TRBD2. This CDR3 is built from 16 residues. Germline CDR1 and CDR2: SGHVS and FQNEAQ. Germline trimming cut 1 base from V and 5 bases from J; bases unmatched to any gene: 8. CDR3 amino acids: CASSLDRRGAIDTQYF. The CDR3, as DNA: TGTGCCAGCAGCTTAGATCGGCGGGGGGCAATAGATACGCAGTATTTT.

The chain links TRBV5-1 to TRBJ2-3, with no clear D. Germline CDR1 and CDR2: SGHRS and YFSETQ. The CDR3 spans 14 residues. V lost 5 bases and J 1 base, leaving 11 bases between the germline ends. This CDR3 is CASRESGGTDTQYF. The CDR3 coding sequence is TGCGCCAGCAGGGAGTCTGGGGGCACAGATACGCAGTATTTT.

In this sample, this clonotype turned up a few times. The CDR3 coding sequence is TGCAGTGCAAAGGGACAGGGAACCATGAACACTGAAGCTTTCTTT. Protein: CSAKGQGTMNTEAFF. This chain joins TRBV20-1 and TRBJ1-1, with 9 bases fitting TRBD1. The CDR3 is 15 amino acids. The germline V gene encodes CDR1 DFQATT and CDR2 SNEGSKA (reference sequence). The V gene end was trimmed by 6 bases and the J gene end by 0 bases; junction bases not matched to a gene: 8.